Each of the 8 T cell receptor beta chains below was sequenced from the same sample in a study of beta chain features in type 1 diabetes. Investigators reverse transcribed all isolated RNA, so they sequenced expressed TCRB transcripts. Assay: immunoSEQ multiplex PCR; the TCRdb copy retains only in-frame clones and omits some. The sample lists some 180,000 clones; approximately 13% were seen once. The sequencing sample was made of central memory CD4+ T cells from blood. The origin of the receptors is a woman aged 18-29 years in good health.

The chain recombines TRBV5-4 with TRBJ1-1; a weak D match, TRBD1 (5 bases). The germline CDR1 and CDR2 sequences are SGHNT and YYREEE (reference sequence). This CDR3 has 16 amino acids. The ends were cut back, 0 bases at V and 0 bases at J, with 12 bases in the middle. As DNA, the CDR3 is TGTGCCAGCAGCTTGGGAATCGGCAGGGTGAACACTGAAGCTTTCTTT. This encodes CASSLGIGRVNTEAFF.

This clone has more than one count but fewer than ten. The chain joins TRBV29-1 to TRBJ2-5, with 9 bases identical to TRBD2. The germline V gene has CDR1 SQVTM and CDR2 ANQGSEA. This CDR3 comprises 13 residues. V shed 7 bases, J shed 4 bases, and the junction held 7 bases outside the gene matches. In DNA, the CDR3 is TGCAGCGCTCGAGCGGGAGGTTTAGAGACCCAGTACTTC. Translation gives CSARAGGLETQYF.

The rearrangement links TRBV9 to TRBJ2-6, with D perhaps matching TRBD1 (5 bases). V was clipped by 4 bases and J by 0 bases, with 14 bases between them. Germline V gives CDR1 SGDLS, CDR2 YYNGEE. The CDR3 extends over 17 amino acids. The CDR3 reads CASSLGPDLSGANVLTF. The CDR3 coding sequence is TGTGCCAGCAGCTTGGGGCCCGACCTCTCTGGGGCCAACGTCCTGACTTTC.

V is TRBV28 and J is TRBJ2-1; 9 bases fit TRBD2. The length of the CDR3 is 15 residues. Germline V gene data show CDR1 as MDHEN and CDR2 as SYDVKM. The J segment lost 7 bases and the V segment lost 2 bases, leaving 6 bases of the junction unmatched. The CDR3 region has the DNA TGTGCCAGCAGTTTAGGAATAGCGGGAGTGAATGAGCAGTTCTTC. Residues: CASSLGIAGVNEQFF.

The chain employs TRBV7-2 and TRBJ2-7; a possible D gene is TRBD2 (6 bases). The CDR3 totals 17 residues. Germline CDR1 is SGHTA and CDR2 is FQGNSA. Trimming stripped 2 bases from V and 3 bases from J, with 20 bases between. CDR3: CASSLYSVGGVDYEQYF. CDR3 DNA sequence: TGTGCCAGCAGCTTATATAGTGTCGGGGGAGTGGACTACGAGCAGTACTTC.

This clone appeared a few times. The chain carries TRBV5-1 and TRBJ2-1, with TRBD1 matching 9 bases. This CDR3 has 13 amino acids. J was trimmed by 9 bases and V by 4 bases; bases with no gene match: 5. The germline CDR1 and CDR2 sequences are SGHRS and YFSETQ. CDR3 bases: TGCGCCAGCAGCCTCACGGACAGGGGTGAGCAGTTCTTC. It encodes CASSLTDRGEQFF. The full variable domain, with the rest looked up from reference TRBV5-1 and TRBJ2-1, is KAGVTQTPRYLIKTRGQQVTLSCSPISGHRSVSWYQQTPGQGLQFLFEYFSETQRNKGNFPGRFSGRQFSNSRSEMNVSTLELGDSALYLCASSLTDRGEQFFGPGTRLTVL.

This clone was picked up one time. The chain carries TRBV5-1 and TRBJ1-2; D may be TRBD1 (6 bases). Trimming removed 2 bases from V and 0 bases from J, with 14 bases in between. The CDR3 length is 16 residues. CDR1 and CDR2 (germline): SGHRS, YFSETQ. CDR3 sequence reads: CASSLRRTESNYGYTF. CDR3 bases: TGCGCCAGCAGCTTACGGCGGACAGAATCTAACTATGGCTACACCTTC.

The rearrangement uses TRBV7-6 and TRBJ1-1, with TRBD1 as a possible D gene (5 bases). CDR3 length: 14 residues. V gave up 4 bases and J gave up 3 bases, with 12 bases separating them. CDR1 SGHVS and CDR2 FNYEAQ come from the germline V gene. The CDR3 region has the DNA TGTGCCAGCAGCTCCTCGCTGGGGCACACTGAAGCTTTCTTT. Protein: CASSSSLGHTEAFF.